This paragraph reports one T cell receptor (beta chain). Its antigen has not been determined. There are no base qualities to consult, and no much larger clone falls within one base. The immunoSEQ Assay, a bias-controlled multiplex PCR, was used to amplify TCRbeta CDR3 regions from genomic DNA. As for the original processing: Within the assay, amplification of reference gene primers was used to estimate how many nucleated cells each sample contained. To quantify the absolute abundance of each unique TCRbeta CDR3 rearrangement, sequence reads were collapsed and filtered. For each sample, productive Simpson clonality was calculated as the square root of Simpson's diversity index across productive rearrangements. TCRdb mirrors the immuneACCESS table, restricted to in-frame sequences. Some clones are absent from its copies; in checked studies, under half trace to an unresolved V gene, and the reason for the others is unknown. Clone size and V and J calls were adopted from that table, with D and trimming inferred from the DNA. The sample records 300,000 to 400,000 clones, roughly 90% of which are singletons. The biggest ten clones account for approximately 3% of the sample.

One collaborating source in Seattle enrolled patients while the patients were actively infected and followed the patients over time throughout the course of disease. Whole blood was collected in K2EDTA tubes by collaborating institutions according to the institutions' own protocols. For TCRbeta analysis, collaborators shipped samples in one of three forms: frozen whole blood, isolated PBMCs, or DNA extracted from either of those sample types. From a lookup of the germline V gene, CDR1 and CDR2 are SGHVS and FNYEAQ. Counted from cysteine to phenylalanine, this CDR3 has 13 amino acids. The kept DNA is CDR3 alone, 39 bases in frame from the first base. The trim is 10 bases for V and 0 bases for J, with a gap of 12 bases between the germline ends. This entry comes from a study of blood T cell repertoires in COVID-19 (TCRdb year 2020). About the investigation overall: Samples covering the acute and convalescent phases of COVID-19 were provided by collaborators in the United States, Italy and Spain. The material from the prospective study consisted of cDNA or gDNA derived from T cells, B-cell-depleted T cells, or PBMCs. Nearly every sample came with metadata listing a de-identified subject ID, COVID-19 status, age in years and sex. Samples were obtained from the ongoing ImmuneRACE study (first 160 participants) and from some 1,300 subjects provided by 6 global collaborators. The repertoires were released in a freely available public database meant as a resource for research on the immune response to SARS-CoV-2. Subjects who had been exposed to COVID-19, were actively infected with it, or had recovered from it provided the deeply sampled blood TCRbeta repertoires that made up the dataset. HLA class I and class II types, where available, came from metadata supplied by the sample provider rather than from assay-based typing.

On the study overall, not on this receptor specifically: How much clinical and demographic metadata was included differed by source and by participant, and the metadata was provided uncurated.

The clonotype was recovered from a young woman with COVID-19, enrolled during active disease. Sequenced input: peripheral blood. The rearranged segments are TRBV7-6 and TRBJ1-1; no D gene call is confident. The CDR3 region has the sequence CATEEGMNTEAFF. The nucleotides read TGTGCCACGGAGGAGGGAATGAACACTGAAGCTTTCTTT.